In this sample, the clone carrying this TCR delta chain is large. These data come from a study of gamma-delta T cells after stem cell transplantation. This CDR3 is built from 18 residues. Per germline, CDR1 GEAIGNYY and CDR2 EKD. Unmatched junction bases numbered 3, after V lost 1 base and J lost 0 bases. TCRdb repeated clone calling on the RT-PCR reads with CATT. The sample records 1,000 to 1,500 delta-chain clones, roughly 5% being singletons. The sample was gamma-delta T cells. The sequence was collected from a human donor. It is not recorded whose cells these are; they may come from a transplant donor. V is TRDV2 and J is TRDJ3, with 9 positions matching TRDD3. The CDR3: CACDTGGYSSWDTRQMFF. The CDR3 DNA sequence: TGTGCCTGTGACACTGGGGGATATAGCTCCTGGGACACCCGACAGATGTTTTTC.